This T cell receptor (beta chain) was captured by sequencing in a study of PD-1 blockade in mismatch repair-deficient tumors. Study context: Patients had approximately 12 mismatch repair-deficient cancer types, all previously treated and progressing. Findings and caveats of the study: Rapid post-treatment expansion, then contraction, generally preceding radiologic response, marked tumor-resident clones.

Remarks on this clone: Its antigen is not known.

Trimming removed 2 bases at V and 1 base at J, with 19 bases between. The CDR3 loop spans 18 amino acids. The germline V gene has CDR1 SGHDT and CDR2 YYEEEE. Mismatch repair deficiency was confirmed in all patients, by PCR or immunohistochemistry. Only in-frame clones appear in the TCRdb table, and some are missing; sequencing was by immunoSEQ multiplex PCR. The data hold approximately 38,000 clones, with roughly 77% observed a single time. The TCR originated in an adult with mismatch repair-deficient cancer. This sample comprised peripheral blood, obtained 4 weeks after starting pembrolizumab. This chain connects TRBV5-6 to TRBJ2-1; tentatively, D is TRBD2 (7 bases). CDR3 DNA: TGTGCCAGCAGCTTTTGGGCGGGGGCCCGAAGGTCCTACAATGAGCAGTTCTTC. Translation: CASSFWAGARRSYNEQFF.